A single sample is the source of the 28 T cell receptor beta chains below, sequenced in a study of cytomegalovirus exposure and HLA in healthy donors. It was with 60 Vbeta and 13 Jbeta primers that the PCR ran. Generated by immunoSEQ multiplex PCR, the TCRdb table keeps only in-frame clones and is missing some. The data contain 45,000 to 65,000 clones, approximately 73% of them singletons. The specimen was PBMCs. All receptors derive from a man aged 18 to 30 in good health and CMV-seronegative.

V and J are TRBV25-1 and TRBJ1-1, with 7 bases matching TRBD1. The trim removed 0 bases at V and 9 bases at J, leaving 7 bases unmatched. Germline values: CDR1 MGHDK, CDR2 SYGVNS. The length of the CDR3 is 14 residues. CDR3 in amino acids: CASSEYQGEVKAFF. The CDR3 DNA is TGTGCCAGCAGTGAATATCAGGGGGAAGTAAAAGCTTTCTTT.

This chain connects TRBV9 to TRBJ2-1; weak D call: TRBD2 (6 bases). The germline gives CDR1 SGDLS, CDR2 YYNGEE. The CDR3 is 16 amino acids. V was shortened by 0 bases and J by 0 bases, with 10 bases between the two germline ends. The CDR3: CASSVEGRPSYNEQFF. The CDR3, as DNA: TGTGCCAGCAGCGTAGAAGGGAGGCCCTCCTACAATGAGCAGTTCTTC.

The J gene is TRBJ2-2, the V gene TRBV5-4, with D possibly being TRBD2 (6 bases). The V and J ends lost 0 bases and 6 bases respectively, with 6 bases between them. The CDR3 covers 13 residues. Germline V gene sequence: CDR1 SGHNT, CDR2 YYREEE (reference sequence). DNA for the CDR3: TGTGCCAGCAGCTTGGGGGGGGCCGGGGAGCTGTTTTTT. Its protein product is CASSLGGAGELFF. The variable domain in full, completed from reference TRBV5-4 and TRBJ2-2, reads ETGVTQSPTHLIKTRGQQVTLRCSSQSGHNTVSWYQQALGQGPQFIFQYYREEENGRGNFPPRFSGLQFPNYSSELNVNALELDDSALYLCASSLGGAGELFFGEGSRLTVL.

The sample holds one count of this clone. The V gene is TRBV5-5, the J gene TRBJ2-7, with TRBD2 as a possible D gene (6 bases). The CDR3 totals 16 residues. V gave up 0 bases and J gave up 3 bases, with 16 bases separating them. The germline CDR1 and CDR2 sequences are SGHKS and YYEKEE (reference sequence). In DNA form, the CDR3 reads TGTGCCAGCAGCTTGGGGGGAGGTATCAAGAACTACGAGCAGTACTTC. Its protein is CASSLGGGIKNYEQYF. Supplemented by reference TRBV5-5 and TRBJ2-7, the full variable domain reads DAGVTQSPTHLIKTRGQQVTLRCSPISGHKSVSWYQQVLGQGPQFIFQYYEKEERGRGNFPDRFSARQFPNYSSELNVNALLLGDSALYLCASSLGGGIKNYEQYFGPGTRLTVT.

The chain carries TRBV28 and TRBJ2-7; TRBD1 agrees at 7 bases. Trimming removed 7 bases from V and 3 bases from J; junction bases left unmatched: 9. Germline V gene sequence: CDR1 MDHEN, CDR2 SYDVKM. This CDR3 region has 14 residues. The CDR3 is CASIQDRVGYEQYF. As DNA, the CDR3 is TGTGCCAGCATTCAAGACAGGGTAGGCTACGAGCAGTACTTC. Full variable domain (rest looked up from reference TRBV28 and TRBJ2-7): DVKVTQSSRYLVKRTGEKVFLECVQDMDHENMFWYRQDPGLGLRLIYFSYDVKMKEKGDIPEGYSVSREKKERFSLILESASTNQTSMYLCASIQDRVGYEQYFGPGTRLTVT.

The chain is built from TRBV6-5 and TRBJ2-7; possible D gene TRBD1, 5 bases. The CDR3 totals 13 residues. Trimming pared 4 bases from V and 2 bases from J, leaving 9 bases between. CDR1 is MNHEY, CDR2 SVGAGI, per germline. The CDR3 DNA follows: TGTGCCAGCAGTTCTGACAGAACCTACGAGCAGTACTTC. This encodes CASSSDRTYEQYF.

The chain recombines TRBV6-1 with TRBJ2-7; 11 bases fit TRBD1. The CDR3 loop spans 14 amino acids. With 5 bases clipped from V and 5 bases from J, the junction kept 5 bases outside the gene matches. Germline CDR1 MNHNS, CDR2 SASEGT. The CDR3 protein is CASSPGQGVDEQYF. The CDR3 nucleotides read TGTGCCAGCAGTCCGGGACAGGGGGTAGACGAGCAGTACTTC.

This clone was counted only a few times. The rearrangement links TRBV4-3 to TRBJ1-1, with D possibly matching TRBD1 (5 bases). Germline V gives CDR1 LGHNA, CDR2 YSLEER. The CDR3 is 15 amino acids. The V gene lost 0 bases and the J gene lost 2 bases, with 10 bases spanning the gap. CDR3 sequence (DNA): TGCGCCAGCAGCCAAGAAGGGGTTGCCAACACTGAAGCTTTCTTT. This encodes CASSQEGVANTEAFF.

J is TRBJ1-2 and V is TRBV18; 10 positions match TRBD1. Per the germline V gene, CDR1 is KGHSH and CDR2 is LQKENI. V shed 0 bases and J 4 bases; nucleotides not matched to a gene: 5. The CDR3 is 16 amino acids. The CDR3 here is CASSPPRQGAGYGYTF. CDR3 coding DNA: TGTGCCAGCTCACCACCGCGACAGGGGGCCGGCTATGGCTACACCTTC.

The chain is built from TRBV5-1 and TRBJ1-3; D unresolved. CDR3 size: 14 residues. Trimming pared 2 bases from V and 0 bases from J, leaving 6 bases between. Looked up from germline, CDR1 is SGHRS and CDR2 is YFSETQ. CDR3 region: CASSFQDSGNTIYF. In nucleotides, the CDR3 is TGCGCCAGCAGCTTCCAGGACTCTGGAAACACCATATATTTT.

The chain carries TRBV6-4 and TRBJ1-6; 7 bases line up with TRBD1. V shed 3 bases and J 10 bases; nucleotides not matched to a gene: 9. This CDR3 has 15 residues. Germline values: CDR1 MRHNA, CDR2 SNTAGT. The CDR3 DNA is TGTGCCAGCAGTGAAAGGGCAGGGGGGAGCTCACCCCTCCACTTT. It encodes CASSERAGGSSPLHF.

The chain recombines TRBV6-1 with TRBJ1-2; a weak D match, TRBD1 (6 bases). Germline V CDR1 and CDR2: MNHNS, SASEGT. The V end was cut by 0 bases, the J end by 4 bases, with 12 bases between. The length of the CDR3 is 15 residues. The CDR3 loop is CASSEALWGLYGYTF. DNA for the CDR3: TGTGCCAGCAGTGAAGCGCTTTGGGGGCTCTATGGCTACACCTTC.

The rearrangement uses TRBV28 and TRBJ2-7, with D possibly being TRBD2 (5 bases). Germline lookup yields CDR1 MDHEN and CDR2 SYDVKM. With 8 bases removed from V and 4 bases from J, the gap between germline ends came to 18 bases. The CDR3 runs 14 residues. This chain's CDR3 is CASEPGGSIYEQYF. CDR3 nucleotide sequence: TGTGCCAGCGAGCCCGGAGGTTCCATATACGAGCAGTACTTC. The full variable domain, rest sourced from reference TRBV28 and TRBJ2-7, is DVKVTQSSRYLVKRTGEKVFLECVQDMDHENMFWYRQDPGLGLRLIYFSYDVKMKEKGDIPEGYSVSREKKERFSLILESASTNQTSMYLCASEPGGSIYEQYFGPGTRLTVT.

This chain connects TRBV6-5 to TRBJ2-7; weak D call: TRBD1 (6 bases). V dropped 6 bases and J dropped 2 bases, with 8 bases sitting between them. CDR3 length: 12 residues. Germline loops: CDR1 MNHEY, CDR2 SVGAGI. This CDR3 is CASRQGPYEQYF. In nucleotides, the CDR3 is TGTGCCAGCAGACAGGGACCCTACGAGCAGTACTTC.

This rearrangement joins TRBV28 to TRBJ2-6; possible D gene TRBD1, 5 bases. The CDR3 runs to 16 residues. With 0 bases removed from V and 3 bases from J, the gap between germline ends came to 9 bases. Germline V gene data show CDR1 as MDHEN and CDR2 as SYDVKM. DNA for the CDR3: TGTGCCAGCAGTTTATGGCAGGGTAGTGGGGCCAACGTCCTGACTTTC. Protein sequence: CASSLWQGSGANVLTF.

V usage is TRBV28 and J usage is TRBJ2-1, with TRBD2 matching over 13 bases. The CDR3 runs 14 residues. Germline CDR1 reads MDHEN; CDR2 reads SYDVKM. With V trimmed by 2 bases and J by 9 bases, 1 base remained unmatched. This chain's CDR3 is CASSLTSGRVEQFF. The CDR3, as DNA: TGTGCCAGCAGTTTAACTAGCGGGAGGGTTGAGCAGTTCTTC.

The chain employs TRBV9 and TRBJ2-7; the D is unclear. The CDR3 loop spans 12 amino acids. In germline, CDR1 is SGDLS, CDR2 YYNGEE. Trimming removed 0 bases from V and 5 bases from J, with 6 bases in between. This CDR3 reads CASSVVENEQYF. DNA of the CDR3: TGTGCCAGCAGCGTAGTGGAGAACGAGCAGTACTTC.

A few counts support this clone. The chain combines TRBV28 with TRBJ2-7; D uncertain. Germline loops: CDR1 MDHEN, CDR2 SYDVKM. V shed 5 bases and J shed 1 base, with 12 bases lying between them. The CDR3 contains 14 residues. CDR3 in DNA: TGTGCCAGCAGTCGCGACTCAAGGTCCTACGAGCAGTACTTC. This gives the protein CASSRDSRSYEQYF.

The table lists this clone with a count of one. The rearrangement uses TRBV7-6 and TRBJ1-1; D unclear. In germline, CDR1 is SGHVS, CDR2 FNYEAQ. V was clipped by 2 bases and J by 1 base, with 8 bases between them. This CDR3 is 14 amino acids long. The CDR3 sequence: CASSLSPRNTEAFF. The DNA of the CDR3 is TGTGCCAGCAGCTTATCCCCGAGGAACACTGAAGCTTTCTTT.

V gene TRBV5-1 combines with J gene TRBJ1-1, with 12 bases fitting TRBD1. V shed 2 bases and J 5 bases; nucleotides not matched to a gene: 13. The germline V gene has CDR1 SGHRS and CDR2 YFSETQ. The CDR3 sequence is 18 residues long. CDR3 sequence (DNA): TGCGCCAGCAGCTTTTGGCAAGGGACAGGGGGCAGACGTACTGAAGCTTTCTTT. This translates into CASSFWQGTGGRRTEAFF.

This clone appeared once. The rearrangement uses TRBV10-3 and TRBJ2-1; 11 bases fit TRBD2. The ends lost 7 bases at V and 5 bases at J; junction bases unmatched: 4. The germline gives CDR1 ENHRY, CDR2 SYGVKD. This CDR3 contains 14 residues. The CDR3 spells CAITPGLADNEQFF. The CDR3 bases are TGTGCCATCACCCCGGGACTAGCGGACAATGAGCAGTTCTTC.

V usage is TRBV6-6 and J usage is TRBJ2-1, with 9 bases matching TRBD2. The CDR3 totals 16 residues. The V segment lost 6 bases and the J segment 8 bases; nucleotides outside the gene matches: 14. Germline V CDR1 and CDR2: MNHNY, SVGAGI (reference sequence). As DNA, the CDR3 is TGTGCCAGCAGCTTAGAGGGACTAGCAGTTACCGATGAGCAGTTCTTC. This encodes CASSLEGLAVTDEQFF.

The chain combines TRBV10-3 with TRBJ2-3, with TRBD2 matching 9 bases. This CDR3 has 22 amino acids. J lost 3 bases, V lost 2 bases, and 24 bases had no gene match. CDR1 ENHRY and CDR2 SYGVKD come from the germline V gene. The DNA of the CDR3 is TGTGCCATCAGTGAGGGCCCAGAGGTCTCTCGTCCGCTAGCGGGATTGACAGATACGCAGTATTTT. This encodes CAISEGPEVSRPLAGLTDTQYF.

As for this clone: The junction shows a germline mismatch at one end, possibly a read error. The rearrangement links TRBV7-2 to TRBJ2-7; 16 nucleotides align to TRBD2. CDR1 SGHTA and CDR2 FQGNSA come from the germline V gene. The CDR3 has 14 residues. This CDR3 is CASSPGTSGRAVAF. The CDR3 DNA reads as TGTGCCAGCAGCCCCGGGACTAGCGGGAGGGCCGTGGCATTC.

The chain combines TRBV14 with TRBJ1-1, with a weak D call TRBD1 (6 bases). The V gene's germline CDR1 is SGHDN and CDR2 FVKESK. The CDR3 totals 13 residues. The V gene lost 4 bases and the J gene lost 7 bases, with 13 bases spanning the gap. Here the CDR3 DNA reads TGTGCCAGCAGCCTTACAGGGAAAGGTGAAGCTTTCTTT. It codes for CASSLTGKGEAFF. Using reference TRBV14 and TRBJ1-1 for the parts outside the CDR3, the full variable domain is EAGVTQFPSHSVIEKGQTVTLRCDPISGHDNLYWYRRVMGKEIKFLLHFVKESKQDESGMPNNRFLAERTGGTYSTLKVQPAELEDSGVYFCASSLTGKGEAFFGQGTRLTVV.

This chain links TRBV6-1 with TRBJ2-1; 8 bases fit TRBD1. V lost 7 bases and J lost 9; bases outside the gene matches: 11. The germline V gene encodes CDR1 MNHNS and CDR2 SASEGT. There are 14 residues in the CDR3. CDR3 DNA sequence: TGTGCCAGCACCAAGACAGGGGAGAGCTCTGAGCAGTTCTTC. This codes for CASTKTGESSEQFF.

V gene TRBV7-6 combines with J gene TRBJ2-1; TRBD1 aligns across 10 bases. Germline V lookup: CDR1 SGHVS, CDR2 FNYEAQ. Trimming at V came to 0 bases and at J to 7 bases, leaving 6 bases not matched to a gene. The CDR3 runs 16 residues. The DNA for the CDR3 is TGTGCCAGCAGCTTAGCGTGGGACAGGGGAGGGAATGAGCAGTTCTTC. Translating gives CASSLAWDRGGNEQFF.

The rearrangement links TRBV5-6 to TRBJ1-2, with TRBD1 as a possible D gene (6 bases). V was cut by 3 bases and J by 4 bases, with 13 bases left in between. This CDR3 has 14 amino acids. The V gene's germline CDR1 is SGHDT and CDR2 YYEEEE. The CDR3 nucleotides are TGTGCCAGCAGCTCGGGACAATTCTCCTATGGCTACACCTTC. Translating gives CASSSGQFSYGYTF.